This T cell receptor beta chain is from a study of blood T cell repertoires in COVID-19. The CDR3 covers 15 residues. Trimming took off 5 bases at V and 3 bases at J, with 16 bases between the two ends. Germline loops: CDR1 SEHNR, CDR2 FQNEAQ (reference sequence). The protocol was immunoSEQ multiplex PCR, while the TCRdb copy is restricted to in-frame clones and leaves out a portion. The sample contains more than 15,000 clones, approximately 91% of which appear only once. This sequence originates from a woman of 80 years or more with COVID-19, enrolled during active disease. The sequenced material came from peripheral blood. This rearrangement joins TRBV7-9 to TRBJ1-1; unclear D gene. As DNA, the CDR3 is TGTGCCAGCAGCGATATAAAGGGAGGCGACACTGAAGCTTTCTTT. Translated: CASSDIKGGDTEAFF. Full variable domain (remainder filled in from reference TRBV7-9 and TRBJ1-1): DTGVSQNPRHKITKRGQNVTFRCDPISEHNRLYWYRQTLGQGPEFLTYFQNEAQLEKSRLLSDRFSAERPKGSFSTLEIQRTEQGDSAMYLCASSDIKGGDTEAFFGQGTRLTVV.